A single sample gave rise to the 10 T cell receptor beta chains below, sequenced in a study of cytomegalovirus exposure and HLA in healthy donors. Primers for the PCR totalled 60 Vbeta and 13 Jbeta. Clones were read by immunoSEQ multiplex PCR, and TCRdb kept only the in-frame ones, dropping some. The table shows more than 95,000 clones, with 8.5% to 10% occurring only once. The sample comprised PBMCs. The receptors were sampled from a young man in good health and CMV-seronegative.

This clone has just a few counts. In nucleotides, the CDR3 is TGTGCCAGTAGTAGGACGAGCGGAGCCTCCTACGAGCAGTACTTC. This codes for CASSRTSGASYEQYF. The chain couples TRBV19 to TRBJ2-7; D is perhaps TRBD2 (5 bases). Per germline, CDR1 LNHDA and CDR2 SQIVND (reference sequence). CDR3 length: 15 amino acids. V was pared by 4 bases and J by 0 bases, with 13 bases between.

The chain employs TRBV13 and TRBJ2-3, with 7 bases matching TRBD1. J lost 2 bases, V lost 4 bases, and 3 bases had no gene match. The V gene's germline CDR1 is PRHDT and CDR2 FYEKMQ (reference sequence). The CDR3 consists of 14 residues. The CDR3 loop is CASSYDRDTDTQYF. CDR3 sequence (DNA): TGTGCCAGCAGCTACGACAGGGACACAGATACGCAGTATTTT.

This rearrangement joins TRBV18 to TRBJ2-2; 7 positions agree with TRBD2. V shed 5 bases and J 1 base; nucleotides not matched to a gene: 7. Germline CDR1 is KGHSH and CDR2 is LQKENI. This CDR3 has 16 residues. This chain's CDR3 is CASSSSSGVNTGELFF. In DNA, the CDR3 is TGTGCCAGCTCATCATCGAGCGGGGTGAACACCGGGGAGCTGTTTTTT.

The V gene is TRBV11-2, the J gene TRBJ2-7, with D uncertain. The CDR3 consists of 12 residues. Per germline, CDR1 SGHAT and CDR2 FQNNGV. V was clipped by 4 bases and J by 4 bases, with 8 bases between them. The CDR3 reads CASSSSLYEQYF. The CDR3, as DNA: TGTGCCAGCAGCTCCTCTTTGTACGAGCAGTACTTC.

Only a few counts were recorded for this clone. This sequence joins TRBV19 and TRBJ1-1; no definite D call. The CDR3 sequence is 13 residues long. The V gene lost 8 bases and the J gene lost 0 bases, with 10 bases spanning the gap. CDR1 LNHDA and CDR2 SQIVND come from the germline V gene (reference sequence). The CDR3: CASYSLMNTEAFF. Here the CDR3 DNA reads TGTGCCAGTTACAGCCTTATGAACACTGAAGCTTTCTTT.

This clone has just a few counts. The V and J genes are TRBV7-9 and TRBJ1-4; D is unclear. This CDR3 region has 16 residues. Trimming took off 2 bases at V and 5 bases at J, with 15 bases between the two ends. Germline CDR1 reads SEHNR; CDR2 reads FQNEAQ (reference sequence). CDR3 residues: CASSLSGKGDNEKLFF. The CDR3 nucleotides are TGTGCCAGCAGCTTAAGCGGAAAAGGCGACAATGAAAAACTGTTTTTT.

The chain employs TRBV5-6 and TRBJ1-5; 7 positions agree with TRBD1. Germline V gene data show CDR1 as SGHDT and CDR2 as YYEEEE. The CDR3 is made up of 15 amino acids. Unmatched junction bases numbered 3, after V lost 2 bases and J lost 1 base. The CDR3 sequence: CASSFWTGSNQPQHF. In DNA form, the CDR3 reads TGTGCCAGCAGCTTTTGGACAGGCAGCAATCAGCCCCAGCATTTT. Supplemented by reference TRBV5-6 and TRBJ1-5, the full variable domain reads DAGVTQSPTHLIKTRGQQVTLRCSPKSGHDTVSWYQQALGQGPQFIFQYYEEEERQRGNFPDRFSGHQFPNYSSELNVNALLLGDSALYLCASSFWTGSNQPQHFGDGTRLSIL.

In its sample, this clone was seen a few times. CDR3: CASSPPTDTEAFF. For the CDR3, the DNA is TGTGCCAGCTCACCACCGACAGACACTGAAGCTTTCTTT. The rearrangement links TRBV18 to TRBJ1-1; TRBD1 might be the D (5 bases). The CDR3 consists of 13 residues. V was cut by 0 bases and J by 3 bases, with 5 bases left in between. The V gene's germline CDR1 is KGHSH and CDR2 LQKENI.

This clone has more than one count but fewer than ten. The CDR3 DNA reads TGTGCCAGTAGCAATCCGGGACACGAGGGCTACACCTTC. Its protein is CASSNPGHEGYTF. The chain employs TRBV19 and TRBJ1-2; possibly TRBD1 for D (6 bases). There are 13 residues in the CDR3. V was shortened by 6 bases and J by 8 bases, with 16 bases between the two germline ends. CDR1 and CDR2 (germline): LNHDA, SQIVND (reference sequence).

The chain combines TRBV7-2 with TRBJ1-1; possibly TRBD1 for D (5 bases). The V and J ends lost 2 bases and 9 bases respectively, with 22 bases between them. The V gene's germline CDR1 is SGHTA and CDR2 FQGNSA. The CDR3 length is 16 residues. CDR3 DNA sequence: TGTGCCAGCAGCTTACCACGTGGCTCGGCAGGGCTGAAAGCTTTCTTT. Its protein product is CASSLPRGSAGLKAFF.